The present T cell receptor (beta chain) was sequenced within a study of identical twins. The germline CDR1 and CDR2 sequences are SGHRS and YFSETQ. The CDR3 spans 12 residues. General study results and limits: Beta out-of-frame sequences showed weaker excess sharing between twins. Carriage of fewer insertions was seen in abundant cord blood beta clonotypes, whereas memory repertoires showed none.

This clonotype was counted at least ten times. Its target is unknown. Germline is not matched at one junction end, which may reflect a read error. One entry per CDR3 protein results from TCRdb running MiXCR on the 5' RACE reads. The sample has fewer than 900,000 distinct CDR3 sequences, roughly 20% seen once. These data also formed part of another study, on T cells expressing NK-cell markers. This second report adds: The HCMV specificity of the expanded NKG2C+ T cell clones stayed unresolved.

This clonotype was sampled from a woman aged 18-35 years in good health. Specimen: PBMCs. The V and J genes are TRBV5-1 and TRBJ2-5; D remains ambiguous. The CDR3 nucleotides are TGTGCCAGCAGTTTACAACAAGAGACCCAGTACTTC. Translation gives CASSLQQETQYF.